Below, 5 T cell receptor beta chains from the same sample are listed, as sequenced in a study of T and B cells in COVID-19 patients (dated by TCRdb to the early 2020s). TRB repertoires were amplified using roughly 220-550 ng of genomic DNA isolated from blood. Sequencing was carried out with an Illumina MiSeq. Multiplex PCR with BIOMED2 TRB-A/B primer pools was used to amplify TRB rearrangements. TCRdb trimmed public reads at Q25 via fastp, called clones via MiXCR and kept in-frame beta chains. All rows with the same CDR3 protein become a single entry with the most common DNA and genes. A total of around 13,000 distinct CDR3 sequences appear in this sample, around 25% of them only once. The ten largest clones add up to approximately 4% of the sample. Material for sequencing was blood. These receptors were collected from a human donor who had recovered from COVID-19.

This clonotype was counted a single time. The chain has TRBV7-9 and TRBJ1-1; TRBD1 might be the D (5 bases). The CDR3 runs to 17 residues. Trimming cost V 1 base and J 4 bases, with 19 bases left between them. From germline, CDR1 is SEHNR and CDR2 FQNEAQ (reference sequence). CDR3 residues: CASSLGQVLPRGTEAFF. The CDR3 DNA follows: TGTGCCAGCAGCTTAGGTCAGGTCCTTCCTAGGGGCACTGAAGCTTTCTTT.

This clonotype counts as medium-sized (0.01 to 0.1%). CDR3 nucleotides: TGTGCCAGCAGCTTAAGCAGCCACCAAGAGACCCAGTACTTC. Its protein product is CASSLSSHQETQYF. The V and J genes are TRBV11-1 and TRBJ2-5; D is unclear. CDR3 size: 14 residues. CDR1 is SGHAT, CDR2 FQDESV, per germline (reference sequence). V lost 2 bases, J lost 0 bases, and 7 bases lay in between.

This clonotype has ten or more counts. This chain joins TRBV30 and TRBJ2-5; 9 bases line up with TRBD2. Germline V gene data show CDR1 as GTSNPN and CDR2 as SVGIG (reference sequence). The CDR3 has 16 amino acids. Trimming at V came to 0 bases and at J to 1 base, leaving 6 bases not matched to a gene. The CDR3 DNA sequence: TGTGCCTGGAGTGTACGGGGCGGGAGGGCCCAAGAGACCCAGTACTTC. Its protein product is CAWSVRGGRAQETQYF. The variable domain in full, with the rest retrieved from reference TRBV30 and TRBJ2-5, is SQTIHQWPATLVQPVGSPLSLECTVEGTSNPNLYWYRQAAGRGLQLLFYSVGIGQISSEVPQNLSASRPQDRQFILSSKKLLLSDSGFYLCAWSVRGGRAQETQYFGPGTRLLVL.

This clonotype counts as medium-sized. As DNA, the CDR3 is TGTGCCAGCAAGACGGGGATGAAAGGCTACAATGAGCAGTTCTTC. It yields the protein CASKTGMKGYNEQFF. The chain has TRBV27 and TRBJ2-1; tentative D call: TRBD2 (5 bases). The length of the CDR3 is 15 residues. In germline, CDR1 is MNHEY, CDR2 SMNVEV (reference sequence). V was pared by 7 bases and J by 3 bases, with 16 bases between.

The chain links TRBV19 to TRBJ2-5, with 15 bases aligning to TRBD2. The germline V gene encodes CDR1 LNHDA and CDR2 SQIVND (reference sequence). Trimming took 9 bases from V and 7 from J; bases not matched to a gene: 12. The CDR3 is 16 residues long. This chain's CDR3 is CASTPERGLAGGTQYF. CDR3 in DNA: TGTGCCAGCACTCCTGAAAGGGGACTAGCGGGAGGGACCCAGTACTTC.